This is a list of T cell receptor beta chains from one sample in a study of T cell repertoires in cytomegalovirus infection. Each CDR3 protein is one row after TCRdb ran MiXCR on the reads. The data hold about 400,000 distinct CDR3 sequences, with approximately 30% observed a single time. These receptors are not linked to any known antigen. Sequencing was performed on cultured PBMCs, taken from culture after CMV antigen stimulation. These receptors all stem from a human donor in good health (CMV status not recorded). Some clones in this sample may be carry-over from other donors' samples. CDR3s include the opening cysteine and the closing phenylalanine or tryptophan. A D gene is named only where the DNA matches it firmly. Size tells how often a clone was seen (once, few, many) or the class of an expanded clone, and some rows leave it out.

len,abundance,j_gene,v_gene,d_gene,CDR3nt,CDR3aa
15,NA,TRBJ2-7,TRBV20-1,NA,TGCAGTGCTGCCAGACCCCCCGATCAGTACTACGAGCAGTACTTC,CSAARPPDQYYEQYF
15,many,TRBJ2-3,TRBV7-2,NA,TGTGCCAGCACCCTGGGGGAAAGTCTCACAGATACGCAGTATTTT,CASTLGESLTDTQYF
12,few,TRBJ2-7,TRBV6-1,TRBD1,TGTGCCTGCGGACAGGGGATATACGAGCAGTACTTC,CACGQGIYEQYF
14,many,TRBJ2-7,TRBV7-2,NA,TGTGCCAGCAGCTTTAGTTCCGGGGCCTACGAGCAGTACTTC,CASSFSSGAYEQYF
14,many,TRBJ1-1,TRBV12-3/TRBV12-4,NA,TGTGCCAGCAGTTTAGATGGACAGAACACTGAAGCTTTCTTT,CASSLDGQNTEAFF
15,NA,TRBJ2-4,TRBV4-3,NA,TGCGCCAGCAGCCAAGAATGGCAGGGCAAAAACATTCAGTACTTC,CASSQEWQGKNIQYF
14,few,TRBJ2-1,TRBV7-6,NA,TGTGCCAGCAGCTTAGAATCCGTATCCGATGAGCAGTTCTTC,CASSLESVSDEQFF
14,NA,TRBJ1-5,TRBV12-3/TRBV12-4,NA,TGTGCCAGCACCGGAGGGGAACCGACTCAGCCCCAGCATTTT,CASTGGEPTQPQHF
15,NA,TRBJ1-2,TRBV14,NA,TGTGCCAGCAGCCCCCTATACGGGATCGAATATGGCTACACCTTC,CASSPLYGIEYGYTF
16,many,TRBJ2-3,TRBV11-3,TRBD1,TGTGCCAGCAGCTTTCGGACCGGGACAGGGGTTGATACGCAGTATTTT,CASSFRTGTGVDTQYF
13,NA,TRBJ2-3,TRBV28,NA,TGTGCCAGCACCAAACCGGGAACAGATACGCAGTATTTT,CASTKPGTDTQYF
13,NA,TRBJ2-5,TRBV9,NA,TGTGCCAGCAGCGTACGTTCGGAAGAGACCCAGTACTTC,CASSVRSEETQYF
16,NA,TRBJ2-3,TRBV7-2,TRBD2,TGTGCCAGCAGCTTTATAGCGGGGCGGGGCACAGATACGCAGTATTTT,CASSFIAGRGTDTQYF
14,few,TRBJ2-7,TRBV9,NA,TGTGCCAGCAGCGTAGATCAGGGGCAGTACGAGCAGTACTTC,CASSVDQGQYEQYF
13,NA,TRBJ2-7,TRBV7-8,NA,TGTGCCAGCAGCCTCGGGACCGCCCGGGAGCAGTACTTC,CASSLGTAREQYF
15,NA,TRBJ2-5,TRBV11-2,NA,TGTGCCAGCAGCTCGACCTTGGGGGCGGTAGAGACCCAGTACTTC,CASSSTLGAVETQYF
16,few,TRBJ2-3,TRBV11-2,NA,TGTGCCAGCAGCTTAGATCCCACGGCCGGCACAGATACGCAGTATTTT,CASSLDPTAGTDTQYF
12,many,TRBJ2-4,TRBV28,NA,TGTGCCAGTTCCACGAGCGTCGGCATTCAGTACTTC,CASSTSVGIQYF
14,few,TRBJ1-2,TRBV7-2,NA,TGTGCCAGCAGCCGTACCGAAGACCATGGAGGCTACACCTTC,CASSRTEDHGGYTF
15,few,TRBJ1-2,TRBV5-6,NA,TGTGCCAGCAGCTTGATCGGAAACTTGATCTATGGCTACACCTTC,CASSLIGNLIYGYTF
16,many,TRBJ2-1,TRBV7-2,TRBD2,TGTGCCAGCAGCTTAGCGACTACTAGCGCGCGCAATGAGCAGTTCTTC,CASSLATTSARNEQFF
16,once,TRBJ2-1,TRBV7-9,TRBD2,TGTGCCAGCAGCACAGAGGGACTAGCGGGAGGGCCTGAGCAGTTCTTC,CASSTEGLAGGPEQFF
17,NA,TRBJ2-5,TRBV7-3,TRBD1,TGTGCCAGCAGCTCCCGGACAGGGACATACTTCCAAGAGACCCAGTACTTC,CASSSRTGTYFQETQYF
14,NA,TRBJ2-3,TRBV6-4,NA,TGTGCCAGCAGTGGGGACGAGAGCACAGATACGCAGTATTTT,CASSGDESTDTQYF
15,NA,TRBJ2-3,TRBV2,NA,TGTGCCACCTCTACCATAAGGACTAGCACAGATACGCAGTATTTT,CATSTIRTSTDTQYF
15,NA,TRBJ2-1,TRBV29-1,TRBD2,TGCAGCGGAACCATCCTAGCGGGAGTGTACAATGAGCAGTTCTTC,CSGTILAGVYNEQFF